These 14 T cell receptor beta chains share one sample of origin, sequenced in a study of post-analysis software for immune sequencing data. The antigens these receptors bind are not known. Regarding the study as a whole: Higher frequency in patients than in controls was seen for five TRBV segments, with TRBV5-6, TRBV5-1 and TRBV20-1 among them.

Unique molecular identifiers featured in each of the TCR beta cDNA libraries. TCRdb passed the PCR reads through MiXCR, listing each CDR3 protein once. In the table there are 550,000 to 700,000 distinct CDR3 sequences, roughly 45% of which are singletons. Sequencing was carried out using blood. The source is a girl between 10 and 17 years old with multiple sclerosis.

The CDR3 sequence: CASSQDRRGFTYEQYF. The CDR3, as DNA: TGTGCCAGCAGCCAAGATCGCAGAGGGTTCACCTACGAGCAGTACTTC. The rearrangement joins TRBV14 to TRBJ2-7; a weak D match, TRBD2 (5 bases). This CDR3 contains 16 residues. The V end was cut by 0 bases, the J end by 2 bases, with 14 bases between. Germline CDR1 and CDR2: SGHDN and FVKESK.

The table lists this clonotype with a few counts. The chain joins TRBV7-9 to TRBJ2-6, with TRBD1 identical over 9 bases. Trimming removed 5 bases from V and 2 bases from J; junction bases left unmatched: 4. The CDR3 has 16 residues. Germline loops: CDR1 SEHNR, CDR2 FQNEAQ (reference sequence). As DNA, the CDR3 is TGTGCCAGCAGCCAGGACAGGGGAGCTGGGGCCAACGTCCTGACTTTC. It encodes CASSQDRGAGANVLTF.

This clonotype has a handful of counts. The CDR3 sequence is CASSLREYSNQPQHF. CDR3 DNA: TGTGCCAGCAGCCTTCGGGAGTATAGCAATCAGCCCCAGCATTTT. The chain employs TRBV12-3 or TRBV12-4 and TRBJ1-5; D is uncertain. Trimming took 6 bases from V and 0 from J, leaving 12 bases between them. The CDR3 runs 15 residues.

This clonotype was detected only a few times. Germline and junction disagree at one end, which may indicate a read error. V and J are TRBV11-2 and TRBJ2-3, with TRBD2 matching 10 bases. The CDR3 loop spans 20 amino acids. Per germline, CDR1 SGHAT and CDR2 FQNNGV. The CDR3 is CASTLVWGSRTSGRTDTQYF. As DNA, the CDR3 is TGTGCCAGCACCTTAGTTTGGGGTAGCCGGACTAGCGGACGCACAGATACGCAGTATTTT.

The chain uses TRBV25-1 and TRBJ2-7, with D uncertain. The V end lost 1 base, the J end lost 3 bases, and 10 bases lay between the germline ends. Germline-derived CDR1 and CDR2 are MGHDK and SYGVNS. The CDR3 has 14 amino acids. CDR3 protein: CASSEFGGNYEQYF. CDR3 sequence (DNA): TGTGCCAGCAGTGAATTTGGTGGGAACTACGAGCAGTACTTC.

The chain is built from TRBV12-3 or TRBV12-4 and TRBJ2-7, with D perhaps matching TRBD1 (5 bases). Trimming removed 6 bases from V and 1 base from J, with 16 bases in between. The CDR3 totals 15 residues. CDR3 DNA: TGTGCCAGCAGCCCTTTCCCGCCAGGGTCCTACGAGCAGTACTTC. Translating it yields CASSPFPPGSYEQYF.

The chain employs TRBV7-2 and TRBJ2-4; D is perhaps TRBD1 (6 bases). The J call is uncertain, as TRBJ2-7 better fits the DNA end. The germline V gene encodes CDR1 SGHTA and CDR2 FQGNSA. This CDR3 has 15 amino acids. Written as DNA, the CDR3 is TGTGCCAGCAGCTCCCCACAGGGAAATGGCTACGAGCAGTACTTC. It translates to CASSSPQGNGYEQYF.

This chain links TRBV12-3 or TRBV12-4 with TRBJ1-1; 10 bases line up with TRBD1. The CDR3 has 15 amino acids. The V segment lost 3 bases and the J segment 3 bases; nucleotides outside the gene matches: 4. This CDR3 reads CASSFWTGGYTEAFF. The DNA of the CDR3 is TGTGCCAGCAGTTTTTGGACAGGGGGATACACTGAAGCTTTCTTT.

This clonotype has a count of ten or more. CDR3 coding DNA: TGCGCCAGCAGCTTGGGCCTAGCGGGAGGGCCTTTCCACGAGCAGTACTTC. The encoded protein is CASSLGLAGGPFHEQYF. The chain carries TRBV5-1 and TRBJ2-7; 12 bases are a match to TRBD2. The CDR3 runs 17 residues. The germline gives CDR1 SGHRS, CDR2 YFSETQ. The trim removed 0 bases at V and 5 bases at J, leaving 9 bases unmatched.

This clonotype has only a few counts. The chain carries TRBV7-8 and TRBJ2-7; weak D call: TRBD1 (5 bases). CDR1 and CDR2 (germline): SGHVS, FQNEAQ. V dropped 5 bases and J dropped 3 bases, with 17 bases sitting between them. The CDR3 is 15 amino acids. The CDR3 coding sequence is TGTGCCAGCAGCCTCTCGGCTCCAGGGCTCTACGAGCAGTACTTC. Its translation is CASSLSAPGLYEQYF.

The CDR3 region is CSAKRMGARPSTDTQYF. The CDR3 DNA sequence: TGCAGTGCTAAAAGGATGGGCGCCCGTCCTAGCACAGATACGCAGTATTTT. The J gene is TRBJ2-3, the V gene TRBV20-1; no definite D call. The CDR3 has 17 residues. V was shortened by 4 bases and J by 0 bases, with 20 bases between the two germline ends. Germline values: CDR1 DFQATT, CDR2 SNEGSKA (reference sequence).

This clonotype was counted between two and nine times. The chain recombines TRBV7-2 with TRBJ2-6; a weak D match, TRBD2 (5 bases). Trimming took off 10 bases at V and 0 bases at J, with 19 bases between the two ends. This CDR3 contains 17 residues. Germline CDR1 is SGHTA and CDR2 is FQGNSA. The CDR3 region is CATATYGLHSGANVLTF. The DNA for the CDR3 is TGTGCCACCGCGACGTACGGACTGCACTCTGGGGCCAACGTCCTGACTTTC. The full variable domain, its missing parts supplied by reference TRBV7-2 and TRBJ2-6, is GAGVSQSPSNKVTEKGKDVELRCDPISGHTALYWYRQSLGQGLEFLIYFQGNSAPDKSGLPSDRFSAERTGGSVSTLTIQRTQQEDSAVYLCATATYGLHSGANVLTFGAGSRLTVL.

The CDR3 protein is CSGTSGGRQETQFF. The CDR3 nucleotides read TGCAGTGGGACTAGCGGGGGTCGTCAAGAGACCCAGTTCTTC. The chain recombines TRBV20-1 with TRBJ2-5; 13 nucleotides line up with TRBD2. The J call may not be correct, given that the DNA end is closer to TRBJ2-1. Germline V lookup: CDR1 DFQATT, CDR2 SNEGSKA (reference sequence). CDR3 length equals 14 residues.

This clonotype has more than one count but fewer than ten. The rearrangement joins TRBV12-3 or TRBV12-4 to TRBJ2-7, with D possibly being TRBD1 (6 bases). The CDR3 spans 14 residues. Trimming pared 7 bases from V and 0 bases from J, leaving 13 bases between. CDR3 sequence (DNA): TGTGCCAGCACCCGAGGGGGATCCTCCTACGAGCAGTACTTC. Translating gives CASTRGGSSYEQYF.